The clone carrying this T cell receptor beta chain was observed at least ten times. Its target is not known. This sample stems from a study of sequential checkpoint blockade in melanoma. The wider study: TCRβ was sequenced from DNA of 91 pretreatment tumors. Under 25 patients had matched tumor biopsies before treatment and at week 13 after nivolumab or ipilimumab alone.

The germline gives CDR1 SGHNT, CDR2 YENEEA. The CDR3 totals 17 residues. With 5 bases clipped from V and 6 bases from J, the junction kept 8 bases outside the gene matches. The treatment was: randomized to nivolumab then ipilimumab (arm A) or the reverse (arm B). Study results and caveats: Clinical benefit was about 30 times likelier when tumor T-cell fraction and clonality increased. T-cell fraction and clonality followed PD-L1 and CD8+ counts, not mutational load.

Data came from immunoSEQ multiplex PCR; TCRdb stores just in-frame clones and leaves some out. The sample yields 2,300 or so clones, around a fifth seen once. The chain combines TRBV11-3 with TRBJ2-1; 15 nucleotides line up with TRBD2. The source material was tumor tissue (inferred from file names), sampled from a patient given nivolumab and ipilimumab in sequence. The source is a human donor with melanoma. This CDR3 reads CASSITGTSGRINEQFF. The CDR3 bases are TGTGCCAGCAGCATTACCGGGACTAGCGGGAGGATCAATGAGCAGTTCTTC.